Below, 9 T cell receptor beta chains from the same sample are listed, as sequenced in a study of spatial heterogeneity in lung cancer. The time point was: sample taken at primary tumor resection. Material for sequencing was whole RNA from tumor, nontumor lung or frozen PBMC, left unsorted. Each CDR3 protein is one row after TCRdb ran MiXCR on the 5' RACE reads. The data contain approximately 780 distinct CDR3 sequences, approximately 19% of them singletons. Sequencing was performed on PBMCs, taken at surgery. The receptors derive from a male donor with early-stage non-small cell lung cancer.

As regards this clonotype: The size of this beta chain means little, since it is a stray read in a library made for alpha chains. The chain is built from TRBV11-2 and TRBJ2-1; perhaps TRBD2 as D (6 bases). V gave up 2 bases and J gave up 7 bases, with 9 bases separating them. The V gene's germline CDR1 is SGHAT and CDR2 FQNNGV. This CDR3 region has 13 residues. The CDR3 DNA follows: TGTGCCAGCAGCTTACCCGGGGGAAATGAGCAGTTCTTC. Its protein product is CASSLPGGNEQFF.

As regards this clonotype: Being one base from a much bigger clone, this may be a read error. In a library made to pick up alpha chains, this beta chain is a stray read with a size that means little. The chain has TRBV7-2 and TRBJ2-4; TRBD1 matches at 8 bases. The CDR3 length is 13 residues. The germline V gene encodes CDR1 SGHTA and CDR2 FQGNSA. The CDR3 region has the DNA TGTGCCACCAGCCCGGGGACAGGTCCCATTCAGTACTTC. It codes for CATSPGTGPIQYF. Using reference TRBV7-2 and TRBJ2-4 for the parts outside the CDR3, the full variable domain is GAGVSQSPSNKVTEKGKDVELRCDPISGHTALYWYRQSLGQGLEFLIYFQGNSAPDKSGLPSDRFSAERTGGSVSTLTIQRTQQEDSAVYLCATSPGTGPIQYFGAGTRLSVL.

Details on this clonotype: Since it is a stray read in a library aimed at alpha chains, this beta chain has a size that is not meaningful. The CDR3 region is CASSPPGGFYGYTF. DNA of the CDR3: TGTGCCAGCAGTCCCCCGGGAGGGTTCTATGGCTACACCTTC. The V gene is TRBV6-5, the J gene TRBJ1-2; D unresolved. Between the trimmed V and J ends, which lost 5 bases and 4 bases, there was a span of 14 bases. Germline V CDR1 and CDR2: MNHEY, SVGAGI. This CDR3 is built from 14 residues.

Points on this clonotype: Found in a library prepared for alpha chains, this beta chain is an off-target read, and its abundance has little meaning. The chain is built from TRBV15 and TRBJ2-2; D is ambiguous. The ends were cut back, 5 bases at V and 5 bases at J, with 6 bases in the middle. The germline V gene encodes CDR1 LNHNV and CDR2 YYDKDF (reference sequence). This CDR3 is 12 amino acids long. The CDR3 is CATSPQTGELFF. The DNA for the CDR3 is TGTGCCACCAGCCCTCAAACCGGGGAGCTGTTTTTT.

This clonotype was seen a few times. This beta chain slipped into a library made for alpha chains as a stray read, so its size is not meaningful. This CDR3 is CSAGTTGTGYNEQFF. In DNA form, the CDR3 reads TGCAGTGCTGGGACAACCGGGACCGGGTACAATGAGCAGTTCTTC. The V gene is TRBV20-1, the J gene TRBJ2-1; D perhaps matches TRBD1 (6 bases). Germline values: CDR1 DFQATT, CDR2 SNEGSKA (reference sequence). The CDR3 has 15 amino acids. Trimming stripped 5 bases from V and 4 bases from J, with 18 bases between.

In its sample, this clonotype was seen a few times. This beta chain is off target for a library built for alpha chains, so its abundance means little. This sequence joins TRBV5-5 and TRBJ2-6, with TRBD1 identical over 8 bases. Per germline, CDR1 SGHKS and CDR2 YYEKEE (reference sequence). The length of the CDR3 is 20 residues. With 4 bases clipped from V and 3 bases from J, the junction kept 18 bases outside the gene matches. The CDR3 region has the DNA TGTGCCAGCAGCCCGCTCCTCGGACAGGGAGCGTCTCTTGGGGCCAACGTCCTGACTTTC. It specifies CASSPLLGQGASLGANVLTF.

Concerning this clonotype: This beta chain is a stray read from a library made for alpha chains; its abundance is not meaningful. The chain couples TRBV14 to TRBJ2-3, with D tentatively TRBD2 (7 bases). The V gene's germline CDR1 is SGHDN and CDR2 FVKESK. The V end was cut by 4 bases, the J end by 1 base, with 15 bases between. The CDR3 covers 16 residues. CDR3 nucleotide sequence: TGTGCCAGCAGCCGGTGGGGGGGCCGTGGCACAGATACGCAGTATTTT. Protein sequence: CASSRWGGRGTDTQYF. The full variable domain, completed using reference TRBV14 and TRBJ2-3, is EAGVTQFPSHSVIEKGQTVTLRCDPISGHDNLYWYRRVMGKEIKFLLHFVKESKQDESGMPNNRFLAERTGGTYSTLKVQPAELEDSGVYFCASSRWGGRGTDTQYFGPGTRLTVL.

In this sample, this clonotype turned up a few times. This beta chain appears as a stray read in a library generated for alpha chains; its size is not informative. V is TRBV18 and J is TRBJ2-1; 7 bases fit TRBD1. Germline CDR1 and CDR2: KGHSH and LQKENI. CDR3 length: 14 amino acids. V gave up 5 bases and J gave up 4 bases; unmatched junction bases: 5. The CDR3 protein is CASSETGYYNEQFF. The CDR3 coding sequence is TGTGCCAGCTCAGAGACAGGGTATTACAATGAGCAGTTCTTC.

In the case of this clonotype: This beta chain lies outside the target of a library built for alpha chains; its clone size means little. The CDR3 DNA sequence: TGCAGTGCTAGAGATCCAGCGGGGGGACAGACCCAGTACTTC. The encoded protein is CSARDPAGGQTQYF. V usage is TRBV20-1 and J usage is TRBJ2-5; TRBD2 agrees at 9 bases. Germline lookup yields CDR1 DFQATT and CDR2 SNEGSKA (reference sequence). The CDR3 sequence is 14 residues long. The trim removed 0 bases at V and 6 bases at J, leaving 5 bases unmatched.